Shown below are 23 T cell receptor beta chains from a single sample sequenced in a study of CD8+ T cells in alopecia areata. The authors extracted RNA and reverse transcribed it into cDNA as the sequencing template. Profiling relied on immunoSEQ multiplex PCR, and the TCRdb table lists in-frame clones only, not all of them. The sample contains 270,000 or so clones, nearly 60% of which appear only once. Stated treatment: oral pan-JAK inhibitor, 5-10 mg twice daily. The source material was CD4+ T cells sorted from blood, sampled at week 24, from a patient treated with tofacitinib. The source of these receptors is a human donor with alopecia areata.

Only a few counts were recorded for this clone. The V gene is TRBV30, the J gene TRBJ1-2; the match to TRBD1 covers 9 bases. Trimming took 2 bases from V and 4 from J; bases not matched to a gene: 5. CDR3 size: 14 residues. Per the germline V gene, CDR1 is GTSNPN and CDR2 is SVGIG (reference sequence). The CDR3 DNA is TGTGCCTGGAGTTTGGACAGGGGAGGCTATGGCTACACCTTC. Protein sequence: CAWSLDRGGYGYTF.

This clone was observed once. The V gene is TRBV7-9, the J gene TRBJ2-2, with a possible D match to TRBD1 (5 bases). The CDR3 is made up of 14 amino acids. V lost 3 bases and J 4 bases, leaving 9 bases between the germline ends. Germline V gene sequence: CDR1 SEHNR, CDR2 FQNEAQ (reference sequence). The CDR3 protein is CASSFLGATGELFF. As DNA, the CDR3 is TGTGCCAGCAGCTTTCTTGGGGCCACCGGGGAGCTGTTTTTT.

This chain connects TRBV29-1 to TRBJ1-2; maybe TRBD1 (5 bases). The V gene's germline CDR1 is SQVTM and CDR2 ANQGSEA. The length of the CDR3 is 13 residues. V dropped 7 bases and J dropped 2 bases, with 14 bases sitting between them. DNA of the CDR3: TGCAGCGCAGCTTTGGGACGCAACTATGGCTACACCTTC. It encodes CSAALGRNYGYTF.

J is TRBJ2-5 and V is TRBV28, with TRBD2 matching 11 bases. Germline assignment: CDR1 MDHEN and CDR2 SYDVKM. V lost 6 bases, J lost 5 bases, and 11 bases stayed unmatched. The CDR3 has 16 amino acids. The CDR3 region is CASSLAGGPWRETQYF. CDR3 nucleotides: TGTGCCAGCAGCCTAGCGGGGGGCCCTTGGAGGGAGACCCAGTACTTC.

This clone was counted between two and nine times. The rearrangement joins TRBV10-3 to TRBJ2-2; D not resolved. V lost 0 bases, J lost 3 bases, and 8 bases lay in between. The CDR3 is made up of 15 amino acids. CDR1 and CDR2 (germline): ENHRY, SYGVKD. The CDR3 loop is CAISESAEYTGELFF. The CDR3 DNA follows: TGTGCCATCAGTGAGTCGGCCGAATACACCGGGGAGCTGTTTTTT.

This clone was picked up one time. In DNA, the CDR3 is TGCGCCAGCAGCCCCCGTGGGGACAATCAGCCCCAGCATTTT. This translates into CASSPRGDNQPQHF. The chain uses TRBV4-1 and TRBJ1-5; D is undetermined. The V gene lost 4 bases and the J gene lost 3 bases, with 10 bases spanning the gap. This CDR3 has 14 amino acids. Germline assignment: CDR1 MGHRA and CDR2 YSYEKL.

J is TRBJ2-7 and V is TRBV28; D call uncertain. Germline V lookup: CDR1 MDHEN, CDR2 SYDVKM. V was clipped by 3 bases and J by 0 bases, with 6 bases between them. This CDR3 has 13 amino acids. DNA for the CDR3: TGTGCCAGCAGTTTGACTGGCTCCTACGAGCAGTACTTC. It translates to CASSLTGSYEQYF.

V is TRBV5-4 and J is TRBJ2-3, with unresolved D. V was trimmed by 3 bases and J by 2 bases, leaving 7 bases between them. Per the germline V gene, CDR1 is SGHNT and CDR2 is YYREEE (reference sequence). The CDR3 consists of 13 residues. CDR3 protein: CASSSPVTDTQYF. The CDR3 coding sequence is TGTGCCAGCAGCTCCCCGGTCACAGATACGCAGTATTTT.

The CDR3 protein is CASTRDGGPYEQYF. CDR3 DNA: TGTGCCAGCACCCGGGACGGGGGCCCCTACGAGCAGTACTTC. The chain has TRBV28 and TRBJ2-7; the D gene could be TRBD1 or TRBD2 (6 bases each). Germline CDR1 is MDHEN and CDR2 is SYDVKM. CDR3 length equals 14 residues. V gave up 7 bases and J gave up 2 bases, with 15 bases separating them.

The table lists this clone with a few counts. The genes are TRBV7-9 and TRBJ2-1; a possible D gene is TRBD2 (5 bases). Germline V gene data show CDR1 as SEHNR and CDR2 as FQNEAQ (reference sequence). Trimming removed 8 bases from V and 0 bases from J, with 11 bases in between. CDR3 length: 14 amino acids. CDR3 coding DNA: TGTGCCAGCCGCTCTAGCTCCTCCTACAATGAGCAGTTCTTC. Translating it yields CASRSSSSYNEQFF.

The chain couples TRBV7-9 to TRBJ2-1; D tentatively fits TRBD1 or TRBD2 (5 bases each). V lost 5 bases to trimming and J lost 5 bases, with 13 bases between them. The CDR3 sequence is 14 residues long. Germline V CDR1 and CDR2: SEHNR, FQNEAQ (reference sequence). DNA for the CDR3: TGTGCCAGCAGCGCCTCCGGGGCCGACAATGAGCAGTTCTTC. Translation: CASSASGADNEQFF.

The gene calls are TRBV29-1 and TRBJ2-7; possibly TRBD1 for D (6 bases). Germline V gene data show CDR1 as SQVTM and CDR2 as ANQGSEA. The CDR3 is made up of 14 amino acids. The germline V and J ends were trimmed by 4 bases and 2 bases, with 15 bases remaining between them. This chain's CDR3 is CSVGPKTGPYEQYF. CDR3 sequence (DNA): TGCAGCGTTGGCCCCAAGACAGGCCCCTACGAGCAGTACTTC.

This chain connects TRBV5-6 to TRBJ2-7; no clear D gene. Germline CDR1 is SGHDT and CDR2 is YYEEEE. Trimming cost V 2 bases and J 4 bases, with 7 bases left between them. The CDR3 sequence is 12 residues long. The CDR3: CASSLTVYEQYF. The CDR3 bases are TGTGCCAGCAGCTTAACAGTTTACGAGCAGTACTTC.

The chain has TRBV9 and TRBJ2-3, with 9 bases fitting TRBD2. The CDR3 length is 15 residues. V was clipped by 6 bases and J by 0 bases; unmatched bases: 5. Per the germline V gene, CDR1 is SGDLS and CDR2 is YYNGEE. CDR3 protein: CASTPSGVSTDTQYF. The CDR3, as DNA: TGTGCCAGCACACCTAGCGGGGTTAGCACAGATACGCAGTATTTT.

Only a few counts were recorded for this clone. The CDR3 sequence: CASSPGDTGELFF. The CDR3, as DNA: TGTGCCAGCAGCCCGGGGGACACCGGGGAGCTGTTTTTT. The chain links TRBV4-2 to TRBJ2-2; a weak D match, TRBD2 (6 bases). This CDR3 contains 13 residues. Trimming stripped 4 bases from V and 3 bases from J, with 6 bases between. Per the germline V gene, CDR1 is LGHNA and CDR2 is YNFKEQ.

The chain joins TRBV18 to TRBJ2-1; possible D gene TRBD1, 5 bases. The V end was cut by 3 bases, the J end by 6 bases, with 12 bases between. Germline V lookup: CDR1 KGHSH, CDR2 LQKENI. The CDR3 spans 14 residues. As DNA, the CDR3 is TGTGCCAGCTCACCCGGCAGGGTTACCAATGAGCAGTTCTTC. As protein: CASSPGRVTNEQFF. The full variable domain, in which reference TRBV18 and TRBJ2-1 provide the parts outside the CDR3, is NAGVMQNPRHLVRRRGQEARLRCSPMKGHSHVYWYRQLPEEGLKFMVYLQKENIIDESGMPKERFSAEFPKEGPSILRIQQVVRGDSAAYFCASSPGRVTNEQFFGPGTRLTVL.

The chain combines TRBV6-1 with TRBJ2-1, with a possible D match to TRBD1 (5 bases). Germline V gene sequence: CDR1 MNHNS, CDR2 SASEGT. Between the trimmed V and J ends, which lost 1 base and 0 bases, there was a span of 16 bases. This CDR3 is built from 18 residues. CDR3 sequence: CASSEGSRGYSSYNEQFF. The CDR3 DNA sequence: TGTGCCAGCAGTGAAGGCAGTAGGGGTTATAGCTCCTACAATGAGCAGTTCTTC.

V and J are TRBV27 and TRBJ1-5, with 7 nucleotides matching TRBD1. The CDR3 runs 14 residues. Germline loops: CDR1 MNHEY, CDR2 SMNVEV (reference sequence). V lost 5 bases, J lost 2 bases, and 3 bases stayed unmatched. CDR3 DNA sequence: TGTGCCAGCAGTCCAGGACAGGGCAATCAGCCCCAGCATTTT. Protein sequence: CASSPGQGNQPQHF.

The J gene is TRBJ2-3, the V gene TRBV28; 7 bases match TRBD2. The CDR3 is 16 amino acids. CDR1 is MDHEN, CDR2 SYDVKM, per germline. With V trimmed by 3 bases and J by 1 base, 7 bases remained unmatched. CDR3 residues: CASSLGASGGTDTQYF. The CDR3 nucleotides read TGTGCCAGCAGTTTGGGAGCCAGCGGGGGCACAGATACGCAGTATTTT.

The CDR3 here is CASSQATSGGETQYF. The CDR3 DNA sequence: TGCGCCAGCAGCCAAGCCACTAGCGGGGGTGAGACCCAGTACTTC. J is TRBJ2-5 and V is TRBV5-1, with 11 bases fitting TRBD2. The ends lost 4 bases at V and 5 bases at J; junction bases unmatched: 7. The CDR3 has 15 amino acids. CDR1 is SGHRS and CDR2 is YFSETQ in the germline V gene. The full variable domain, its missing parts supplied by reference TRBV5-1 and TRBJ2-5, is KAGVTQTPRYLIKTRGQQVTLSCSPISGHRSVSWYQQTPGQGLQFLFEYFSETQRNKGNFPGRFSGRQFSNSRSEMNVSTLELGDSALYLCASSQATSGGETQYFGPGTRLLVL.

The chain carries TRBV30 and TRBJ1-2; 7 bases agree with TRBD1. Germline V lookup: CDR1 GTSNPN, CDR2 SVGIG (reference sequence). The CDR3 is 14 amino acids. With 1 base clipped from V and 4 bases from J, the junction kept 6 bases outside the gene matches. Written as DNA, the CDR3 is TGTGCCTGGAGTGGACAGGGAAGCGTCTATGGCTACACCTTC. This translates into CAWSGQGSVYGYTF.

Concerning this clone: The sample has other DNA sequences that encode this CDR3 too. J is TRBJ2-1 and V is TRBV20-1; D unclear. Trimming cost V 3 bases and J 3 bases, with 3 bases left between them. This CDR3 has 11 residues. Germline V lookup: CDR1 DFQATT, CDR2 SNEGSKA (reference sequence). The CDR3 nucleotides are TGCAGTGCTAGGGGCTACAATGAGCAGTTCTTC. Amino acids: CSARGYNEQFF.

V usage is TRBV6-5 and J usage is TRBJ1-1, with D uncertain. This CDR3 spans 12 amino acids. V was cut by 5 bases and J by 7 bases, with 11 bases left in between. Germline V gene sequence: CDR1 MNHEY, CDR2 SVGAGI. Here the CDR3 DNA reads TGTGCCAGCAGTCCTAGACGGTTTGAAGCTTTCTTT. Translation gives CASSPRRFEAFF.